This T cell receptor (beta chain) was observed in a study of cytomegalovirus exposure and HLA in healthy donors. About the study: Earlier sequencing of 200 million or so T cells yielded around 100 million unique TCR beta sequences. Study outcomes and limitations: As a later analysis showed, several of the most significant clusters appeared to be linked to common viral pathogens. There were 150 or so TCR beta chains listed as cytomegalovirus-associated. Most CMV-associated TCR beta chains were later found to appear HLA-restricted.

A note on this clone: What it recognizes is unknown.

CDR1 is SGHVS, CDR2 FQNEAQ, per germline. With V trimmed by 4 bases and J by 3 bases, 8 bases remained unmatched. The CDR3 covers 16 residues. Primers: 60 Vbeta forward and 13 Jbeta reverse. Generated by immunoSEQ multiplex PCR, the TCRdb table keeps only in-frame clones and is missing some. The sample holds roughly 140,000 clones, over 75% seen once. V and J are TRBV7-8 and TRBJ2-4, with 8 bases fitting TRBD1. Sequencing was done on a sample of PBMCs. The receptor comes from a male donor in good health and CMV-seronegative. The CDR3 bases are TGTGCCAGCAGCTCGGACAGGGTTTTCGGCAAAAACATTCAGTACTTC. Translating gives CASSSDRVFGKNIQYF.